This T cell receptor beta chain was recorded in a study of T cell responses to AZD1222 COVID-19 vaccine. Whole-study results and caveats: Repertoire samples came only from after the peak T cell response. Clonal diversity was possibly underestimated, and the donors were mostly white British, with more females. Spike was spanned by vaccine-associated CD4 TCRs, which were dominant at 160-218 and 743-854.

On this clone: Its antigen is not known.

Sequencing was performed with immunoSEQ multiplex PCR; in TCRdb, only in-frame clones are kept and a portion is missing. The sample has about 150,000 clones; 75% to 90% are singletons. This clonotype was obtained from an adult in good health. The source was peripheral blood, collected on day 0 of MenACWY control vaccination.

The CDR3 here is CATADRASETQYF. The CDR3, as DNA: TGTGCCACCGCCGACAGGGCCTCAGAGACCCAGTACTTC. The V and J genes are TRBV19 and TRBJ2-5, with 7 bases that match TRBD1. The CDR3 has 13 residues. V shed 10 bases, J shed 4 bases, and the junction held 9 bases outside the gene matches. CDR1 is LNHDA and CDR2 is SQIVND in the germline V gene (reference sequence).